This is a list of T cell receptor beta chains from one sample in a study of cytomegalovirus exposure and HLA in healthy donors. The method was immunoSEQ multiplex PCR; TCRdb's version includes in-frame clones alone and lacks a portion of them. The data contain about 74,000 clones, around 94% of them singletons. The sequencing input was PBMCs. These receptors came from a man between 18 and 35 years old in good health and CMV-seropositive. Each CDR3 is given with its conserved first and last residue. D genes are given only for firm matches. Clone size appears in some rows only: once, few, many, or a class for an expanded clone.

v_gene,j_gene,abundance,d_gene,CDR3nt,CDR3aa
TRBV7-9,TRBJ2-7,-,TRBD2,TGTGCCAGCCGCAGGGAGGGAAACTCCTACGAGCAGTACTTC,CASRREGNSYEQYF
TRBV7-8,TRBJ2-5,-,-,TGTGCCAGCAGCTCTACGAGGACAATCAGGCAAGAGACCCAGTACTTC,CASSSTRTIRQETQYF
TRBV18,TRBJ2-2,-,-,TGTGCCAGCTCCTACGTCCGGACTGGGGTCTCCGGGGAGCTGTTTTTT,CASSYVRTGVSGELFF
TRBV6-4,TRBJ2-1,once,-,TGTGCCAGCAGTGAAGGGGGTCCGAATGAGCAGTTCTTC,CASSEGGPNEQFF
TRBV28,TRBJ2-5,-,-,TGTGCCGCGACAGGAGACCAAGAGACCCAGTACTTC,CAATGDQETQYF
TRBV4-2,TRBJ2-1,-,-,TGTGCCAGCAGCCAAGCACTTAGAGGTGTATCCTACAATGAGCAGTTCTTC,CASSQALRGVSYNEQFF
TRBV2,TRBJ2-1,once,TRBD1,TGTGCCAGCAGAATTGGGACAGGGGGAGGCAATGAGCAGTTCTTC,CASRIGTGGGNEQFF
TRBV28,TRBJ2-2,once,TRBD2,TGTGCCAGCATCACTAGCGGGGAGGGGTCCGGGGAGCTGTTTTTT,CASITSGEGSGELFF
TRBV6-1,TRBJ1-5,-,TRBD1,TGTGCCAGCAGAGGGGGGGACAGGCGGAATCAGCCCCAGCATTTT,CASRGGDRRNQPQHF
TRBV5-6,TRBJ1-2,-,TRBD1,TGTGCCAGTCGCGACAGGGCGAGGGTTAACTATGGCTACACCTTC,CASRDRARVNYGYTF
TRBV4-1,TRBJ2-7,-,TRBD2,TGCGCCAGCAGCCAACGGGAGCGGGAGCGGGCACCCTACGAGCAGTACTTC,CASSQRERERAPYEQYF
TRBV27,TRBJ2-2,-,-,TGTGCCAGCAAAAGAGGCCAGTCGGGCACCGGGGAGCTGTTTTTT,CASKRGQSGTGELFF
TRBV6-1,TRBJ2-6,few,-,TGTGCCAGCAGTGGACAAAACTCTGGGGCCAACGTCCTGACTTTC,CASSGQNSGANVLTF
TRBV5-5,TRBJ1-2,once,TRBD1,TGTGCCAGCAGCCGCTTGGGGTACGACAGGGCCGTCTATGGCTACACCTTC,CASSRLGYDRAVYGYTF
TRBV2,TRBJ1-2,once,TRBD1,TGTGCCAGCAGCGACTCCGGGACAGGGACTTATGGCTACACCTTC,CASSDSGTGTYGYTF
TRBV11-3,TRBJ2-7,-,-,TGTGCCAGGGACAGAGGGATTTTCTACGAGCAGTACTTC,CARDRGIFYEQYF
TRBV20-1,TRBJ2-7,-,-,TGCAGTGCGCTAGGGAGCGAGCAGTACTTC,CSALGSEQYF
TRBV6-5,TRBJ1-5,-,TRBD1,TGTGCCAGCAGTTCCGGGACAGGGGGCAATCAGCCCCAGCATTTT,CASSSGTGGNQPQHF
TRBV9,TRBJ2-3,-,-,TGTGCCAGCAGCGAGAGATGGCCTAGCGACAGCACAGATACGCAGTATTTT,CASSERWPSDSTDTQYF
TRBV28,TRBJ2-3,-,-,TGTGCCAGCAGTTCTGGCCGAGATACGCAGTATTTT,CASSSGRDTQYF
TRBV6-6,TRBJ1-5,-,-,TGTGCCAGCAGCCCCCCGCAGGGCGGCAATCAGCCCCAGCATTTT,CASSPPQGGNQPQHF
TRBV6-6,TRBJ2-2,once,TRBD1,TGTGCCAGCAGGGGACAGGGGAACACCGGGGAGCTGTTTTTT,CASRGQGNTGELFF
TRBV18,TRBJ2-7,-,-,TGTGCCAGCTCACCCGGAGGGCGCAAATACGAGCAGTACTTC,CASSPGGRKYEQYF
TRBV7-2,TRBJ2-5,-,TRBD2,TGTGCCAGCAGCTTCCTAGCGGGGAGGTACCAAGAGACCCAGTACTTC,CASSFLAGRYQETQYF
TRBV30,TRBJ2-1,-,TRBD2,TGTGCCATTGGACTAGCGGGAGCGCATGAGCAGTTCTTC,CAIGLAGAHEQFF
TRBV11-2,TRBJ1-2,-,-,TGTGCCAGCAGCTTAGGCAGGGAACGGAGTGGCTACACCTTC,CASSLGRERSGYTF
TRBV27,TRBJ2-7,-,-,TGTGCCAGCAGTTTCGTGGGAGGAGGCAACGAGCAGTACTTC,CASSFVGGGNEQYF
TRBV10-3,TRBJ1-1,-,-,TGTGCCATCATGACAGGAGAGAACACTGAAGCTTTCTTT,CAIMTGENTEAFF
TRBV2,TRBJ2-3,-,-,TGTGCCAGCAGAAGACTCCTGGGCGGGGAGGTGTATACGCAGTATTTT,CASRRLLGGEVYTQYF
TRBV18,TRBJ1-1,-,-,TGTGCCAGCTCACCGGGGCGGAGTGAAGCTTTCTTT,CASSPGRSEAFF
TRBV2,TRBJ1-1,-,-,TGTGCCAGCAGTGAAGCGCTTCCATGGGAGGTGAACACTGAAGCTTTCTTT,CASSEALPWEVNTEAFF
TRBV6-5,TRBJ1-2,-,TRBD1,TGTGCCACGGACAGGGGGCTGTATGGCTACACCTTC,CATDRGLYGYTF
TRBV9,TRBJ2-1,-,TRBD2,TGTGCCAGCAGCGGGCTAGCGGGGTTTTACAATGAGCAGTTCTTC,CASSGLAGFYNEQFF
TRBV4-2,TRBJ1-1,-,-,TGTGCCAGCAGCCAAGATTCTTTAGAGGTTGAAGCTTTCTTT,CASSQDSLEVEAFF
TRBV28,TRBJ1-3,-,-,TGTGCCACCACATCCGGGGGAGTCGGAAACACCATATATTTT,CATTSGGVGNTIYF
TRBV19,TRBJ1-1,-,-,TGTGCCAGTAGTCCAGAGACAGGACCCACTGAAGCTTTCTTT,CASSPETGPTEAFF
TRBV2,TRBJ2-3,once,-,TGTGCCAGCAGTGAGAGGTCGTCAGTCGGGACAGATACGCAGTATTTT,CASSERSSVGTDTQYF
TRBV6-1,TRBJ2-7,-,TRBD1,TGTGCCAGCAGGCCGACAGGGAGCTACGAGCAGTACTTC,CASRPTGSYEQYF
TRBV29-1,TRBJ2-7,-,TRBD2,TGCAGCGTCCCCGGGACTAGCGTTAACTCCTACGAGCAGTACTTC,CSVPGTSVNSYEQYF
TRBV7-9,TRBJ2-2,-,TRBD2,TGTGCCAGCAGCTCTACCGGGACTAGCGGCACCGGGGAGCTGTTTTTT,CASSSTGTSGTGELFF
TRBV6-4,TRBJ2-7,-,TRBD1,TGTGCCAGCAGGAGCCCCGGGACAGGGAGCTCCTACGAGCAGTACTTC,CASRSPGTGSSYEQYF
TRBV9,TRBJ2-1,-,TRBD2,TGTGCCAGCAGCGCCAGACTAGCGGGAGATGAGCAGTTCTTC,CASSARLAGDEQFF
TRBV28,TRBJ1-4,-,-,TGTGCCAGCAGTTTGGCAGGGGCTACTAATGAAAAACTGTTTTTT,CASSLAGATNEKLFF